This T cell receptor beta chain was recorded in a study of blood T cells in healthy people across ages. The study's findings and limits: Long-lived donors carried more naive CD4+ cells and greater diversity than aged donors. Any changes in expanded clonotypes were possibly confounded, as donor CMV status remained unknown.

Investigators took around 10 milliliters of peripheral blood from every donor. Details on this clonotype: The antigen remains undetermined.

A J-beta primer mix and a sample-barcoded 5' primer were used in a second PCR of roughly 7 to 12 cycles. MiXCR, run by TCRdb on the 5' RACE reads, gives a single entry per CDR3 protein. The sample includes hundreds of thousands of distinct CDR3 sequences, 49% seen only once; the top ten take roughly a third. This clonotype was obtained from a woman aged 55-70 years in good health. Sequenced input: blood.

CDR3 DNA: TGTGCCAGCAGTCGGACTAGTGACAATGAGCAGTTCTTC. This sequence encodes CASSRTSDNEQFF. V usage is TRBV12-3 or TRBV12-4 and J usage is TRBJ2-1; 7 bases agree with TRBD2. With V trimmed by 5 bases and J by 5 bases, 3 bases remained unmatched. The CDR3 length is 13 residues.